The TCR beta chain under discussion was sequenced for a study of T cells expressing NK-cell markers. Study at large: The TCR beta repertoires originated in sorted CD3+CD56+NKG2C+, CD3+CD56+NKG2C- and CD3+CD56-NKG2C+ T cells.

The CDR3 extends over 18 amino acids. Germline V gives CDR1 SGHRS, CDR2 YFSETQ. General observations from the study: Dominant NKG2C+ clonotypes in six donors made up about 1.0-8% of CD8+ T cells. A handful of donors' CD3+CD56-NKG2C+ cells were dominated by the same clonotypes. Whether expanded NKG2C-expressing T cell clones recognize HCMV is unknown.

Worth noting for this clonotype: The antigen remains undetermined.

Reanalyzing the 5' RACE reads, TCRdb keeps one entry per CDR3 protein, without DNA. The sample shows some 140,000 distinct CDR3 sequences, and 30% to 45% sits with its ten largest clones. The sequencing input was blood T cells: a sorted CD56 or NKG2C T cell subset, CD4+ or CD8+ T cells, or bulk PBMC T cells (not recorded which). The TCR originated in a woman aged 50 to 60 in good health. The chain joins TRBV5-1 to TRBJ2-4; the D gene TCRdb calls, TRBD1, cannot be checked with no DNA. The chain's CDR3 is CASSFRDRGELAKNIQYF.